The rows below give T cell receptor beta chains drawn from one sample of a study of blood T cell repertoires in COVID-19. Data came from immunoSEQ multiplex PCR; TCRdb stores just in-frame clones and leaves some out. The sample has 120,000 or so clones; about nine tenths are singletons. The sequenced material came from peripheral blood. The receptors come from an older woman with acute or convalescent COVID-19. Both conserved end residues are part of each CDR3. A D gene is named only where the DNA matches it firmly. Rows give clone size only sometimes, using once, few, many, or a class for an expanded clone.

V gene	D gene	J gene	clone size	CDR3 protein	CDR3 DNA
TRBV7-9	.	TRBJ1-2	.	CASSIDRGGGNYGYTF	TGTGCCAGCAGTATAGACCGGGGCGGAGGGAACTATGGCTACACCTTC
TRBV20-1	.	TRBJ1-6	.	CSASGLDSPLHF	TGCAGTGCTAGTGGTCTTGATTCACCCCTCCACTTT
TRBV4-2	.	TRBJ2-3	.	CASSQEARGGVVDTQYF	TGTGCCAGCAGCCAAGAGGCCCGAGGCGGGGTGGTAGATACGCAGTATTTT
TRBV11-2	TRBD1	TRBJ1-1	.	CASSPRQQGAWAEAFF	TGTGCCAGCAGCCCTCGGCAGCAGGGGGCATGGGCTGAAGCTTTCTTT
TRBV6-6	TRBD1	TRBJ2-7	.	CASTRHSRGRSSYEQYF	TGTGCCAGCACTCGCCACTCGAGGGGGCGAAGCTCCTACGAGCAGTACTTC
TRBV3-1/TRBV3-2	.	TRBJ1-1	.	CASRPYGQNAEAFF	TGTGCCAGCAGACCATACGGACAGAATGCTGAAGCTTTCTTT
TRBV6-5	TRBD1	TRBJ2-1	.	CATLRDRDPYNEQFF	TGTGCCACCCTTAGGGACAGAGATCCCTACAATGAGCAGTTCTTC
TRBV28	.	TRBJ1-1	.	CASISDTEAFF	TGTGCCAGCATTTCCGACACTGAAGCTTTCTTT
TRBV2	.	TRBJ2-3	.	CASSEGETSTDTQYF	TGTGCCAGCAGTGAAGGAGAAACTAGCACAGATACGCAGTATTTT
TRBV5-1	.	TRBJ2-6	.	CASSPEGSGANVLTF	TGCGCCAGCAGCCCCGAGGGCTCGGGGGCCAACGTCCTGACTTTC
TRBV2	TRBD1	TRBJ1-4	.	CASTATGGWEKLFF	TGTGCCAGCACAGCGACAGGGGGCTGGGAAAAACTGTTTTTT
TRBV6-5	TRBD2	TRBJ2-5	once	CASSLGGGEETQYF	TGTGCCAGCAGCCTGGGTGGGGGGGAAGAGACCCAGTACTTC
TRBV7-9	.	TRBJ1-1	.	CASSANPGREGTEAFF	TGTGCCAGCAGCGCGAATCCCGGGAGAGAAGGCACTGAAGCTTTCTTT
TRBV29-1	.	TRBJ1-1	.	CSVAGRGRDTEAFF	TGCAGCGTCGCGGGTAGGGGGAGGGACACTGAAGCTTTCTTT
TRBV7-2	.	TRBJ1-5	.	CASSLTDYSNQPQHF	TGTGCCAGCAGCCTGACGGACTATAGCAATCAGCCCCAGCATTTT
TRBV6-5	.	TRBJ1-1	.	CASSYSANTEAFF	TGTGCCAGCAGTTACAGCGCGAACACTGAAGCTTTCTTT
TRBV6-2/TRBV6-3	.	TRBJ2-1	.	CASSYYNGEQFF	TGTGCCAGCAGTTACTATAACGGTGAGCAGTTCTTC
TRBV3-1/TRBV3-2	.	TRBJ2-7	.	CASSQENRLWEQYF	TGTGCCAGCAGCCAAGAGAACAGGCTCTGGGAGCAGTACTTC
TRBV7-2	TRBD1	TRBJ2-7	.	CASSLDTGGYYEQYF	TGTGCCAGCAGCTTAGATACAGGGGGCTACTACGAGCAGTACTTC
TRBV30	TRBD1	TRBJ1-3	.	CAWDRGRRDTIYF	TGTGCCTGGGACAGGGGGCGGAGGGACACCATATATTTT
TRBV19	.	TRBJ2-1	.	CASSITGGQMFF	TGTGCCAGTAGTATCACGGGGGGCCAAATGTTCTTC
TRBV9	TRBD2	TRBJ2-1	.	CASSVESLAGGSGNEQFF	TGTGCCAGCAGCGTAGAATCCCTAGCGGGGGGGTCGGGCAATGAGCAGTTCTTC
TRBV24-1	TRBD2	TRBJ2-1	.	CATSDFRAGGINEQFF	TGTGCCACCAGTGATTTTCGAGCGGGGGGGATCAATGAGCAGTTCTTC
TRBV30	TRBD2	TRBJ2-5	once	CAWSGVAGGRQGTQYF	TGTGCCTGGAGTGGGGTAGCGGGGGGCCGACAAGGGACCCAGTACTTC
TRBV28	TRBD1	TRBJ1-5	.	CASSPRTGSNQPQHF	TGTGCCAGCAGTCCTAGGACAGGTAGCAATCAGCCCCAGCATTTT
TRBV4-2	.	TRBJ2-1	.	CASSQLSRGGRGNEQFF	TGTGCCAGCAGCCAATTATCTAGGGGGGGCCGAGGCAATGAGCAGTTCTTC
TRBV9	TRBD1	TRBJ2-1	.	CASSIRGQGPNNEQFF	TGTGCCAGCAGCATCCGAGGACAGGGGCCTAACAATGAGCAGTTCTTC
TRBV18	TRBD2	TRBJ2-5	.	CASSRERGRETQYF	TGTGCCAGCTCCCGAGAGCGGGGAAGAGAGACCCAGTACTTC
TRBV10-3	.	TRBJ2-7	.	CAISTTDYEQYF	TGTGCCATCAGCACTACTGATTACGAGCAGTACTTC
TRBV5-5	.	TRBJ1-2	once	CASSLAGGAGNYGYTF	TGTGCCAGCAGCTTGGCTGGGGGCGCGGGTAACTATGGCTACACCTTC
TRBV28	.	TRBJ2-7	.	CASSLVSSYEQYF	TGTGCCAGCAGTTTGGTGAGCTCCTACGAGCAGTACTTC
TRBV7-2	TRBD1	TRBJ1-2	.	CASSVGQVSYGYTF	TGTGCCAGCAGCGTTGGACAGGTGTCCTATGGCTACACCTTC
TRBV5-8	TRBD1	TRBJ2-7	.	CASRKTGTGVYEQYF	TGTGCCAGCAGGAAAACCGGGACAGGAGTTTACGAGCAGTACTTC
TRBV19	.	TRBJ1-1	once	CASSIPRWPKAFF	TGTGCCAGTAGTATTCCCAGGTGGCCCAAAGCTTTCTTT
TRBV18	TRBD1	TRBJ2-7	once	CASRTNRGPTYEQYF	TGTGCCAGCCGTACCAACAGGGGTCCTACCTACGAGCAGTACTTC